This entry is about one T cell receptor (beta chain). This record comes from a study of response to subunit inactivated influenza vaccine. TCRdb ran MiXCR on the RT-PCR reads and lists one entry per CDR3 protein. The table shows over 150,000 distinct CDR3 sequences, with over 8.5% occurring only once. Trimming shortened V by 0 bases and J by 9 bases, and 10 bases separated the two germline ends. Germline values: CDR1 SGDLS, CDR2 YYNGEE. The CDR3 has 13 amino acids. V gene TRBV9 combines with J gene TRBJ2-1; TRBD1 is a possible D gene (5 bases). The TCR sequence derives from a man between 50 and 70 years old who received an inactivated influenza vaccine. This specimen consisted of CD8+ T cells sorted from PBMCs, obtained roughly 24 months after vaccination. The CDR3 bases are TGTGCCAGCAGCGTAGCTAGGGGCAGTGAGCAGTTCTTC. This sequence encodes CASSVARGSEQFF.